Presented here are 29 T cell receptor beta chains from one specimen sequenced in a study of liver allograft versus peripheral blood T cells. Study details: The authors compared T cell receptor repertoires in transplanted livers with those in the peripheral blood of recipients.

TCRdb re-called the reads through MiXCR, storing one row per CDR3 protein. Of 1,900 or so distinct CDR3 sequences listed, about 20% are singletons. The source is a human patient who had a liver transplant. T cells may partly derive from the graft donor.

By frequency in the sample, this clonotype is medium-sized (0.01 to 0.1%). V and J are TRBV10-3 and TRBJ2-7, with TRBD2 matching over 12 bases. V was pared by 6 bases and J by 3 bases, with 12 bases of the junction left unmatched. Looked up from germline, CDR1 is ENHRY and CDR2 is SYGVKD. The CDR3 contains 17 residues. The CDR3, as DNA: TGTGCCATCAGGGGGGACAGGGGACTAGCGGGTAACTACGAGCAGTACTTC. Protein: CAIRGDRGLAGNYEQYF.

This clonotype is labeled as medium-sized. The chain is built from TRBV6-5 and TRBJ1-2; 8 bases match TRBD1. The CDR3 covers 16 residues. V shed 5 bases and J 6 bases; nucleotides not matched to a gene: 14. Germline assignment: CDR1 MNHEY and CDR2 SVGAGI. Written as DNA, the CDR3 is TGTGCCAGCAGTGAGGCCGGGACAGGAGACCCCAATGGCTACACCTTC. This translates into CASSEAGTGDPNGYTF.

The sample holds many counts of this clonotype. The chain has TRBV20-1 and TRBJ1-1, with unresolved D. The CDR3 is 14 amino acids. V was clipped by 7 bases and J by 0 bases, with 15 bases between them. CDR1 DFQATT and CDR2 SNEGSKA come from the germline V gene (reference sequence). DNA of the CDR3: TGCAGTGGGACTGGGTATCTTATGAACACTGAAGCTTTCTTT. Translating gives CSGTGYLMNTEAFF.

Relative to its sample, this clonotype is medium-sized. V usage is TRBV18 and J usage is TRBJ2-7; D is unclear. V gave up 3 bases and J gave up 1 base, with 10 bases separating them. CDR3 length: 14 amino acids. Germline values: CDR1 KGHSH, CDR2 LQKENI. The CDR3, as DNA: TGTGCCAGCTCACCCAATAAAGATTCCTACGAGCAGTACTTC. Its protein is CASSPNKDSYEQYF.

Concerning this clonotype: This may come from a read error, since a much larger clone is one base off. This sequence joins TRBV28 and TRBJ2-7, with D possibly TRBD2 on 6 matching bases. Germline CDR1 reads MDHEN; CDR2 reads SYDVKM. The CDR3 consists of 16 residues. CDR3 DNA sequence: TGTGCCAGCAGTTTGACCTCTCGGGGGATGGTCTACGGGCAGTACTTC. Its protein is CASSLTSRGMVYGQYF.

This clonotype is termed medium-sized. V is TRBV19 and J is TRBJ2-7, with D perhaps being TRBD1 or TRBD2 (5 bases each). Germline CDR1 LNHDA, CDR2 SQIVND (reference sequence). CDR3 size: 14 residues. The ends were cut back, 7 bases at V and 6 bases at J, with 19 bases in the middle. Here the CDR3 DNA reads TGTGCCAGTATGGGAAGGGACGGCCTCTCCGAGCAGTACTTC. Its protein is CASMGRDGLSEQYF.

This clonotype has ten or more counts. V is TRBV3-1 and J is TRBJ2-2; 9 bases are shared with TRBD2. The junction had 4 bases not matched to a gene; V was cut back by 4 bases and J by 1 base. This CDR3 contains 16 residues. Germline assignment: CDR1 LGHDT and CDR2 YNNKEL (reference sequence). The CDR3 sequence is CASSPLAGENTGELFF. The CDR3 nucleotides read TGTGCCAGCAGCCCCTTAGCGGGAGAGAACACCGGGGAGCTGTTTTTT.

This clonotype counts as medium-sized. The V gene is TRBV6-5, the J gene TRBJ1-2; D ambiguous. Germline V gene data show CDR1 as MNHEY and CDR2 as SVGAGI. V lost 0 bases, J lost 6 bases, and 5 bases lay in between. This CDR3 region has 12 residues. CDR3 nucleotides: TGTGCCAGCAGTTACTCGGGAAATGGCTACACCTTC. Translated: CASSYSGNGYTF.

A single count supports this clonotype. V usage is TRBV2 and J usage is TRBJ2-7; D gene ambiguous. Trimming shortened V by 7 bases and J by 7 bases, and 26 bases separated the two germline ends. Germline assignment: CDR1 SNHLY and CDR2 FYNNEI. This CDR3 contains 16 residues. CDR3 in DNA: TGTGCCAGCAATGGGCCCTCACCGGCCGGCGTGGGGGAGCAGTACTTC. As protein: CASNGPSPAGVGEQYF. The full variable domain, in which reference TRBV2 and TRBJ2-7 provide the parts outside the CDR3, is EPEVTQTPSHQVTQMGQEVILRCVPISNHLYFYWYRQILGQKVEFLVSFYNNEISEKSEIFDDQFSVERPDGSNFTLKIRSTKLEDSAMYFCASNGPSPAGVGEQYFGPGTRLTVT.

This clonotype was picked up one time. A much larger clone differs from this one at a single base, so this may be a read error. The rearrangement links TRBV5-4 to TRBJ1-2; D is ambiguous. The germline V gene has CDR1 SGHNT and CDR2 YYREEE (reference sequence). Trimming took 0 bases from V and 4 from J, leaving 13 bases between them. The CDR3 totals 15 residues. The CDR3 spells CASSLVTASAYGYTF. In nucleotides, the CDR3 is TGTGCCAGCAGCTTGGTGACCGCGTCCGCCTATGGCTACACCTTC. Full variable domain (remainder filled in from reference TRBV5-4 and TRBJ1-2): ETGVTQSPTHLIKTRGQQVTLRCSSQSGHNTVSWYQQALGQGPQFIFQYYREEENGRGNFPPRFSGLQFPNYSSELNVNALELDDSALYLCASSLVTASAYGYTFGSGTRLTVV.

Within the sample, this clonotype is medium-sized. CDR3 sequence: CSAYFSTGTGFVYEQYF. The DNA for the CDR3 is TGCAGCGCCTACTTCTCTACCGGGACAGGGTTTGTATACGAGCAGTACTTC. This chain uses TRBV29-1 with TRBJ2-7; 9 bases fit TRBD1. The CDR3 totals 17 residues. Germline V lookup: CDR1 SQVTM, CDR2 ANQGSEA. V lost 7 bases, J lost 4 bases, and 20 bases stayed unmatched.

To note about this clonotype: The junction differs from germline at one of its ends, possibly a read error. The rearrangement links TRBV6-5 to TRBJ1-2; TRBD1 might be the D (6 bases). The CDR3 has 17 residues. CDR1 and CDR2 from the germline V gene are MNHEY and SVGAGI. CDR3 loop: CASSYWVTGNSDYVYTF. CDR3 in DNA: TGTGCCAGCAGTTACTGGGTCACAGGGAACTCGGACTATGTCTACACCTTC.

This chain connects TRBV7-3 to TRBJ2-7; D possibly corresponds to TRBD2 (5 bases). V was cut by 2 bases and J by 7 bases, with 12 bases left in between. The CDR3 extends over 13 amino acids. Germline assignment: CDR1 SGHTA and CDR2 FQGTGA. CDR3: CASSLALRGEQYF. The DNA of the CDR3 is TGTGCCAGCAGCTTAGCACTTCGGGGTGAGCAGTACTTC. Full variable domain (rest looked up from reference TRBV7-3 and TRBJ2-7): GAGVSQTPSNKVTEKGKYVELRCDPISGHTALYWYRQSLGQGPEFLIYFQGTGAADDSGLPNDRFFAVRPEGSVSTLKIQRTERGDSAVYLCASSLALRGEQYFGPGTRLTVT.

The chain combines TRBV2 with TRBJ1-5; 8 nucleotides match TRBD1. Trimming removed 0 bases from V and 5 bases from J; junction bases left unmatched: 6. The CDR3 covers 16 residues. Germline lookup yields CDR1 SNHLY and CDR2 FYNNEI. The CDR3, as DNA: TGTGCCAGCAGTGAAGCGGTCACAGGGGGGGATCAGCCCCAGCATTTT. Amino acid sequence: CASSEAVTGGDQPQHF.

CDR3 protein: CSARLRPGLAIHEQYF. In nucleotides, the CDR3 is TGCAGTGCTAGATTGAGGCCGGGACTAGCAATCCACGAGCAGTACTTC. The genes are TRBV20-1 and TRBJ2-7, with 9 bases fitting TRBD2. J lost 5 bases, V lost 2 bases, and 13 bases had no gene match. Germline V gene data show CDR1 as DFQATT and CDR2 as SNEGSKA (reference sequence). There are 16 residues in the CDR3.

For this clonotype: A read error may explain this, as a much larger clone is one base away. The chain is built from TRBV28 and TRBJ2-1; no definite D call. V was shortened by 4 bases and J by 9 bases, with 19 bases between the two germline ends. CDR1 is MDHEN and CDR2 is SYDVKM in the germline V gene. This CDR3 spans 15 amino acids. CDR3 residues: CASSSLPGLPIEQFF. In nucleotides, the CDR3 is TGTGCCAGCAGTTCCCTCCCGGGCCTTCCCATTGAGCAGTTCTTC.

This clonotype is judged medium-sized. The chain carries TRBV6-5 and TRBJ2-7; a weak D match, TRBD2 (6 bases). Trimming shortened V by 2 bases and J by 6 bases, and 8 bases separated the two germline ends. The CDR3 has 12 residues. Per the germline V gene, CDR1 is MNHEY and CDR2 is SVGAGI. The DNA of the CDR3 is TGTGCCAGCAGTTACCCGGGGGTCGAGCAGTACTTC. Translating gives CASSYPGVEQYF.

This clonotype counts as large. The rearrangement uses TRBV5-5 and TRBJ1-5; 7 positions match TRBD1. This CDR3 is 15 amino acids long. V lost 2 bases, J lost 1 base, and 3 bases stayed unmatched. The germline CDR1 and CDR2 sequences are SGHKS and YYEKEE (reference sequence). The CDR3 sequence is CASSFEDRSNQPQHF. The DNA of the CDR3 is TGTGCCAGCAGCTTTGAGGACAGGAGCAATCAGCCCCAGCATTTT.

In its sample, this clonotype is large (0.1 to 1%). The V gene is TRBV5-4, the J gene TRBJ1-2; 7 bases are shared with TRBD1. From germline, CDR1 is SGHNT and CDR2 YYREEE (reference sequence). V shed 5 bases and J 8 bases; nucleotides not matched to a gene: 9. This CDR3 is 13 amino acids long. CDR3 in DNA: TGTGCCAGCAGTTCTGACAGGGACGCCGGCTACACCTTC. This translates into CASSSDRDAGYTF. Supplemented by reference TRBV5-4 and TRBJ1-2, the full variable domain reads ETGVTQSPTHLIKTRGQQVTLRCSSQSGHNTVSWYQQALGQGPQFIFQYYREEENGRGNFPPRFSGLQFPNYSSELNVNALELDDSALYLCASSSDRDAGYTFGSGTRLTVV.

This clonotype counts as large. Here the CDR3 DNA reads TGTGCCACCAGCAGGGAGACAGGTCAGAATGAAAAACTGTTTTTT. Translated, it gives CATSRETGQNEKLFF. The genes are TRBV15 and TRBJ1-4, with D tentatively TRBD1 (6 bases). The CDR3 runs to 15 residues. V lost 3 bases and J lost 5, with 13 bases in between. The V gene's germline CDR1 is LNHNV and CDR2 YYDKDF (reference sequence).

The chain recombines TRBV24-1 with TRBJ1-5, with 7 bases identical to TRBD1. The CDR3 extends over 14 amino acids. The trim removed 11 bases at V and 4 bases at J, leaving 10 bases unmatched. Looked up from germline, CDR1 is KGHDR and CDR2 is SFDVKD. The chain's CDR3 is CASTRQGGNQPQHF. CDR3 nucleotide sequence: TGTGCCAGCACGCGACAGGGCGGGAATCAGCCCCAGCATTTT.

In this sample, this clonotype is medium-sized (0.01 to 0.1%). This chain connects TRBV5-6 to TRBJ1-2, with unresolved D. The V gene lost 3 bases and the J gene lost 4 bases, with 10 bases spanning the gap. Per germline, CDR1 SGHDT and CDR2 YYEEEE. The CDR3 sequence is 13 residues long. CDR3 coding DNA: TGTGCCAGCAGCTCTCAGGCCACCTATGGCTACACCTTC. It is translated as CASSSQATYGYTF.

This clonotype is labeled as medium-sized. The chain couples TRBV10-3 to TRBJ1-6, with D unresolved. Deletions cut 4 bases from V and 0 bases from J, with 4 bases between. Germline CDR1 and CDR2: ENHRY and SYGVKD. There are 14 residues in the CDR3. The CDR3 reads CAISVSSYNSPLHF. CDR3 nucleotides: TGTGCCATCAGTGTCAGCTCCTATAATTCACCCCTCCACTTT.

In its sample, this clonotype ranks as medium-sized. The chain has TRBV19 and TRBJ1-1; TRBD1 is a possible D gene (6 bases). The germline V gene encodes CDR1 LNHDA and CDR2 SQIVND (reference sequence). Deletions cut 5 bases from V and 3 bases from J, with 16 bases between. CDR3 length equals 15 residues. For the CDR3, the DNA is TGTGCCAGTAGTCCCTGGGAGGGGGTCTACACTGAAGCTTTCTTT. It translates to CASSPWEGVYTEAFF.

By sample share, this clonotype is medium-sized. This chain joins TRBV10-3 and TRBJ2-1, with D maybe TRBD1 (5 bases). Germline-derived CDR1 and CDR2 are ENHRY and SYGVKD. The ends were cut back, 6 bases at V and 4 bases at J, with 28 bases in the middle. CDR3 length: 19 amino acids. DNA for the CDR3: TGTGCCATCAGATCCCCGGCAGGGAAGAAGGGATTTCTTTACAATGAGCAGTTCTTC. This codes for CAIRSPAGKKGFLYNEQFF.

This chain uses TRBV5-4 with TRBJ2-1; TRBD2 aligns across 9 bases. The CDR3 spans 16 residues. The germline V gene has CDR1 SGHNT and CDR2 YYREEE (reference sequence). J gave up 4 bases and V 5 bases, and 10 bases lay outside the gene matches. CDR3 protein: CASSSIAGDLYNEQFF. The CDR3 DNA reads TGTGCCAGCAGTTCGATAGCGGGAGACCTTTACAATGAGCAGTTCTTC.

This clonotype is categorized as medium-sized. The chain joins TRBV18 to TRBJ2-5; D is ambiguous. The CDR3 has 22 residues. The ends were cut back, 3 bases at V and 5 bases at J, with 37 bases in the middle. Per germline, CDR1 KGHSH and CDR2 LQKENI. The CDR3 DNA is TGTGCCAGCTCACCTCCCGACGGCGTGGGGTCTGTCTGGGAAACATTGGGGGAGACCCAGTACTTC. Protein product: CASSPPDGVGSVWETLGETQYF.

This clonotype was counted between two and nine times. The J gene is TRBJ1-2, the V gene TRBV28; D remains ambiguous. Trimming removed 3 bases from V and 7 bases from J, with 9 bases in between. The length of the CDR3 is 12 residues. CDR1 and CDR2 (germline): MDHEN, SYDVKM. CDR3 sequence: CASSFARGGYTF. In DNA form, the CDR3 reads TGTGCCAGCAGTTTCGCGCGGGGTGGCTACACCTTC.

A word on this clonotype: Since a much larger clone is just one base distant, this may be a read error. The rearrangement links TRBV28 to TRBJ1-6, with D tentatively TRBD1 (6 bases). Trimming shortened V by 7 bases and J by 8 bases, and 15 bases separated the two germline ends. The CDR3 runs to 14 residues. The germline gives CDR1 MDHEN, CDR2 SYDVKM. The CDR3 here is CASKPAGVYSPLHF. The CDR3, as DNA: TGTGCCAGCAAACCCGCAGGGGTTTATTCACCCCTCCACTTT. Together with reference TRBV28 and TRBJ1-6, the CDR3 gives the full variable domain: DVKVTQSSRYLVKRTGEKVFLECVQDMDHENMFWYRQDPGLGLRLIYFSYDVKMKEKGDIPEGYSVSREKKERFSLILESASTNQTSMYLCASKPAGVYSPLHFGNGTRLTVT.